These 32 T cell receptor beta chains were sequenced from one sample in a study of blood T cell repertoires in COVID-19 (dated by TCRdb to 2020 to 2021). Library creation used the immunoSEQ multiplex PCR assay. Drawn from immuneACCESS, this table holds only the in-frame rearrangements with V and J called that TCRdb kept. Clones are partly lost; checked studies trace under half to an unresolved V gene and leave the rest unexplained. The sample table records around 150,000 clones; 86% of these occur just once. Jointly, the top ten make up 0.99% of the sample. Sequencing was done on a sample of peripheral blood. These receptors originate from a man between 18 and 35 years old with acute or convalescent COVID-19.

The chain joins TRBV3-1 (or the pseudogene TRBV3-2) to TRBJ1-6; a possible D gene is TRBD1 (6 bases). CDR1 is LGHDT, CDR2 YNNKEL, per germline (reference sequence). The CDR3 runs 16 residues. V was shortened by 4 bases and J by 3 bases, with 13 bases between the two germline ends. The CDR3, as DNA: TGTGCCAGCAGCCTGGACAGTAAAATCTATAATTCACCCCTCCACTTT. Its protein product is CASSLDSKIYNSPLHF.

The chain is built from TRBV6-5 and TRBJ2-5; maybe TRBD2 (5 bases). This CDR3 contains 13 residues. V was trimmed by 2 bases and J by 7 bases, leaving 11 bases between them. From germline, CDR1 is MNHEY and CDR2 SVGAGI. Here the CDR3 DNA reads TGTGCCAGCAGTTACGAGGGAGTGAGGACCCAGTACTTC. Protein: CASSYEGVRTQYF.

The chain carries TRBV7-9 and TRBJ1-3; D gene uncertain. Germline V lookup: CDR1 SEHNR, CDR2 FQNEAQ (reference sequence). Trimming took off 5 bases at V and 2 bases at J, with 13 bases between the two ends. The CDR3 covers 15 residues. The CDR3 nucleotides read TGTGCCAGCAGCCAGGAAGCGGGAACTGGAAACACCATATATTTT. Translation: CASSQEAGTGNTIYF.

The chain couples TRBV7-3 to TRBJ2-3; TRBD2 might be the D (5 bases). The germline gives CDR1 SGHTA, CDR2 FQGTGA. Trimming pared 2 bases from V and 2 bases from J, leaving 8 bases between. This CDR3 contains 14 residues. The CDR3 nucleotides read TGTGCCAGCAGCTTAGGACTGGCCACAGATACGCAGTATTTT. Amino acids: CASSLGLATDTQYF.

This chain connects TRBV13 to TRBJ1-6; a weak D match, TRBD1 (6 bases). V lost 5 bases, J lost 7 bases, and 12 bases lay in between. CDR1 is PRHDT and CDR2 is FYEKMQ in the germline V gene (reference sequence). The CDR3 is 14 residues long. CDR3 protein: CASSRGQRNSPLHF. The CDR3 DNA reads as TGTGCCAGCAGCCGAGGACAGCGGAATTCACCCCTCCACTTT.

This chain connects TRBV4-1 to TRBJ1-4; maybe TRBD1 (6 bases). Germline values: CDR1 MGHRA, CDR2 YSYEKL. V gave up 0 bases and J gave up 7 bases, with 12 bases separating them. The CDR3 consists of 15 residues. CDR3 sequence: CASSQDGRGSEKLFF. CDR3 sequence (DNA): TGCGCCAGCAGCCAAGATGGCAGGGGCTCTGAAAAACTGTTTTTT.

A few counts support this clone. The chain recombines TRBV6-5 with TRBJ1-2; 9 positions match TRBD1. Looked up from germline, CDR1 is MNHEY and CDR2 is SVGAGI. The trim removed 2 bases at V and 7 bases at J, leaving 8 bases unmatched. The length of the CDR3 is 15 residues. The chain's CDR3 is CASSYDGQGIRGYTF. CDR3 coding DNA: TGTGCCAGCAGTTACGACGGACAGGGGATCCGTGGCTACACCTTC.

The V gene is TRBV7-3, the J gene TRBJ2-3; 8 nucleotides align to TRBD2. V dropped 3 bases and J dropped 3; count of bases not matched to a gene: 11. Germline V gene sequence: CDR1 SGHTA, CDR2 FQGTGA. The CDR3 extends over 17 amino acids. The CDR3 nucleotides are TGTGCCAGCAGCTTGTCTCCTTCCGGGGGGGGTACAGATACGCAGTATTTT. This sequence encodes CASSLSPSGGGTDTQYF.

This rearrangement joins TRBV6-4 to TRBJ2-2; 10 bases agree with TRBD2. Germline CDR1 MRHNA, CDR2 SNTAGT. After removal of 5 bases from V and 4 bases from J, the junction contained 1 base not matched to a gene. The CDR3 is 14 amino acids. CDR3 coding DNA: TGTGCCAGCAGTAGCGGGGGGGCCACCGGGGAGCTGTTTTTT. This translates into CASSSGGATGELFF.

The rearrangement uses TRBV7-9 and TRBJ1-5; the D gene is possibly TRBD1 (5 bases). CDR3 length: 16 amino acids. Per the germline V gene, CDR1 is SEHNR and CDR2 is FQNEAQ (reference sequence). Trimming pared 4 bases from V and 7 bases from J, leaving 20 bases between. CDR3 DNA sequence: TGTGCCAGCAGCTACGAAGGAGGGGACCTCATCCAGCCCCAGCATTTT. Translation: CASSYEGGDLIQPQHF.

This clone was picked up one time. The chain recombines TRBV7-8 with TRBJ1-5; D gene unclear. Trimming took 2 bases from V and 2 from J, leaving 16 bases between them. Germline CDR1 reads SGHVS; CDR2 reads FQNEAQ. The CDR3 loop spans 17 amino acids. The CDR3 reads CASSLTAATGGNQPQHF. CDR3 DNA: TGTGCCAGCAGCTTAACGGCAGCCACCGGGGGCAATCAGCCCCAGCATTTT.

The chain has TRBV6-2 or TRBV6-3 and TRBJ1-4; no firm D call. The CDR3 totals 15 residues. From germline, CDR1 is MNHEY and CDR2 SVGEGT. V was cut by 0 bases and J by 8 bases, with 13 bases left in between. CDR3: CASSYSAGRGEKLFF. DNA for the CDR3: TGTGCCAGCAGTTACTCGGCGGGGAGAGGAGAAAAACTGTTTTTT.

This clone was recorded only once. The chain employs TRBV2 and TRBJ1-3; maybe TRBD1 (6 bases). CDR1 is SNHLY, CDR2 FYNNEI, per germline. The CDR3 length is 13 residues. Trimming took 5 bases from V and 5 from J, leaving 10 bases between them. DNA of the CDR3: TGTGCCAGCAGTCCGGACAGCCGAAACACCATATATTTT. Translating gives CASSPDSRNTIYF.

This clone was seen more than once but under ten times. This sequence joins TRBV12-2 and TRBJ1-2; the table's TRBD1 call for D was not verified on the DNA. TRBV12-2 is a listed pseudogene. The CDR3 loop spans 15 amino acids. CDR3 region: CASRSYRQGAYGYTF. The CDR3 coding sequence is TGTGCAAGTCGCTCCTATCGACAGGGGGCCTATGGCTACACCTTC.

The CDR3 nucleotides are TGCGCCAGCAGCCCGGGTCCCCTAAGCGGGGGGGCCTACAATGAGCAGTTCTTC. This sequence encodes CASSPGPLSGGAYNEQFF. The chain couples TRBV5-1 to TRBJ2-1, with TRBD2 matching 10 bases. V was pared by 4 bases and J by 2 bases, with 12 bases of the junction left unmatched. The CDR3 is made up of 18 amino acids. Looked up from germline, CDR1 is SGHRS and CDR2 is YFSETQ.

This chain connects TRBV5-1 to TRBJ2-5; D is perhaps TRBD1 (5 bases). Germline CDR1 and CDR2: SGHRS and YFSETQ. V lost 3 bases and J lost 2, with 11 bases in between. This CDR3 comprises 14 residues. CDR3 residues: CASSSRQIQETQYF. The DNA of the CDR3 is TGCGCCAGCAGCTCCCGACAGATACAAGAGACCCAGTACTTC.

The J gene is TRBJ2-3, the V gene TRBV2, with a possible D match to TRBD1 (5 bases). The CDR3 is made up of 15 amino acids. Germline V gene data show CDR1 as SNHLY and CDR2 as FYNNEI. Trimming removed 3 bases from V and 1 base from J, with 11 bases in between. The CDR3 bases are TGTGCCAGCAGTGACCAGGGATTTGGCACAGATACGCAGTATTTT. It codes for CASSDQGFGTDTQYF.

This sequence joins TRBV23-1 and TRBJ2-5; maybe TRBD1 (7 bases). TRBV23-1 is flagged as an ORF with uncertain function. The CDR3 length is 15 residues. Trimming shortened V by 7 bases and J by 2 bases, and 17 bases separated the two germline ends. The DNA of the CDR3 is TGCGCCAGCACGCAGGGGGGCACCAAACAAGAGACCCAGTACTTC. Protein product: CASTQGGTKQETQYF.

This rearrangement joins TRBV5-1 to TRBJ2-4; 13 bases agree with TRBD2. The trim removed 4 bases at V and 11 bases at J, leaving 18 bases unmatched. Per germline, CDR1 SGHRS and CDR2 YFSETQ. The CDR3 is made up of 18 amino acids. CDR3 bases: TGCGCCAGCAGCCTGGGACTAGCGGGGAGTCTGGCCAAAATGGTTCAGTACTTC. Encoded protein: CASSLGLAGSLAKMVQYF.

The V and J genes are TRBV7-9 and TRBJ1-2; 7 bases agree with TRBD1. Trimming at V came to 5 bases and at J to 5 bases, leaving 8 bases not matched to a gene. The germline gives CDR1 SEHNR, CDR2 FQNEAQ (reference sequence). The CDR3 is 14 amino acids. This chain's CDR3 is CASSPPGQLYGYTF. CDR3 nucleotides: TGTGCCAGCAGCCCGCCGGGACAGCTTTATGGCTACACCTTC.

This chain joins TRBV18 and TRBJ1-2; 9 nucleotides agree with TRBD1. The CDR3 loop spans 14 amino acids. CDR1 is KGHSH, CDR2 LQKENI, per germline. V lost 4 bases to trimming and J lost 10 bases; unmatched junction nucleotides: 10. CDR3 residues: CASSLTGGTGHYTF. CDR3 bases: TGTGCCAGCTCACTCACAGGGGGCACGGGGCACTACACCTTC.

This chain uses TRBV7-2 with TRBJ1-1; no firm D call. CDR1 and CDR2 (germline): SGHTA, FQGNSA. This CDR3 is 14 amino acids long. Trimming stripped 3 bases from V and 1 base from J, with 9 bases between. CDR3 coding DNA: TGTGCCAGCAGCTTCCCGCGGGCGAACACTGAAGCTTTCTTT. It is translated as CASSFPRANTEAFF.

The chain couples TRBV5-1 to TRBJ1-1, with D perhaps TRBD1 (5 bases). Germline CDR1 SGHRS, CDR2 YFSETQ. The CDR3 is 16 amino acids. Between the trimmed V and J ends, which lost 0 bases and 1 base, there was a span of 13 bases. This CDR3 is CASSLAQGSWNTEAFF. In DNA, the CDR3 is TGCGCCAGCAGCTTGGCCCAGGGTAGCTGGAACACTGAAGCTTTCTTT.

The chain uses TRBV10-1 and TRBJ2-1; D is perhaps TRBD2 (5 bases). Trimming cost V 3 bases and J 6 bases, with 12 bases left between them. The CDR3 covers 14 residues. The germline gives CDR1 WNHNN, CDR2 SYGVQD (reference sequence). This CDR3 reads CASSDSGNGNEQFF. The CDR3 coding sequence is TGCGCCAGCAGTGACTCCGGGAACGGCAATGAGCAGTTCTTC.

The chain combines TRBV6-5 with TRBJ2-2, with TRBD1 matching over 7 bases. This CDR3 spans 15 amino acids. Germline V gene lookup returns CDR1 MNHEY and CDR2 SVGAGI. J gave up 2 bases and V 8 bases, and 8 bases lay outside the gene matches. The CDR3 DNA is TGTGCCAGCGGATACAGGGGAGTAAACACCGGGGAGCTGTTTTTT. Amino acid sequence: CASGYRGVNTGELFF.

The chain recombines TRBV18 with TRBJ2-5; D call uncertain. Trimming stripped 10 bases from V and 1 base from J, with 13 bases between. The germline V gene encodes CDR1 KGHSH and CDR2 LQKENI. The CDR3 consists of 13 residues. The CDR3 DNA is TGTGCCACTGCGGAGAGTCTCCAAGAGACCCAGTACTTC. It translates to CATAESLQETQYF. The variable domain in full, completed from reference TRBV18 and TRBJ2-5, reads NAGVMQNPRHLVRRRGQEARLRCSPMKGHSHVYWYRQLPEEGLKFMVYLQKENIIDESGMPKERFSAEFPKEGPSILRIQQVVRGDSAAYFCATAESLQETQYFGPGTRLLVL.

V gene TRBV30 combines with J gene TRBJ1-1, with D tentatively TRBD1 (5 bases). CDR1 and CDR2 (germline): GTSNPN, SVGIG (reference sequence). Trimming removed 4 bases from V and 3 bases from J, with 18 bases in between. There are 15 residues in the CDR3. DNA for the CDR3: TGTGCCTGGACCCCAGGGTATGGGGGGGACACTGAAGCTTTCTTT. It yields the protein CAWTPGYGGDTEAFF.

As to this clone: At one end the junction does not follow the germline gene, possibly because of a read error. This chain links TRBV6-5 with TRBJ2-3; 10 bases are shared with TRBD2. The CDR3 is 14 amino acids. Germline V lookup: CDR1 MNHEY, CDR2 SVGAGI. The CDR3 sequence is CASSYRSSGGSWHF. The CDR3 bases are TGTGCCAGCAGTTACCGGTCTAGCGGGGGAAGTTGGCATTTT.

For this clone: The junction shows a germline mismatch at one end, possibly a read error. This sequence joins TRBV6-1 and TRBJ2-1; the match to TRBD2 covers 9 bases. Germline CDR1 MNHNS, CDR2 SASEGT. The CDR3 consists of 19 residues. The CDR3 sequence is CASREGQGAGGASYNEQFF. The DNA for the CDR3 is TGTGCCAGCAGGGAAGGTCAAGGAGCGGGGGGAGCGTCCTACAATGAGCAGTTCTTC.

The genes are TRBV28 and TRBJ1-6, with a possible D match to TRBD1 (6 bases). The CDR3 loop spans 14 amino acids. Germline CDR1 and CDR2: MDHEN and SYDVKM. The V end was cut by 1 base, the J end by 7 bases, with 8 bases between. The CDR3 DNA reads TGTGCCAGCAGTTTATCAGGGGTCAATTCACCCCTCCACTTT. Translating gives CASSLSGVNSPLHF.

The V call is TRBV5-1, the J call TRBJ1-4; D gene unclear. This CDR3 region has 14 residues. The germline CDR1 and CDR2 sequences are SGHRS and YFSETQ. The ends were cut back, 1 base at V and 5 bases at J, with 9 bases in the middle. The CDR3 region is CASSLPSLNEKLFF. The DNA of the CDR3 is TGCGCCAGCAGCTTGCCCAGTCTGAATGAAAAACTGTTTTTT.

This clone was picked up one time. This sequence joins TRBV6-2 or TRBV6-3 and TRBJ1-5; TRBD1 is a possible D gene (6 bases). Germline CDR1 reads MNHEY; CDR2 reads SVGEGT. CDR3 length: 14 amino acids. Trimming took 5 bases from V and 4 from J, leaving 12 bases between them. This CDR3 reads CASSRNGQNQPQHF. The DNA for the CDR3 is TGTGCCAGCAGTAGGAACGGACAGAATCAGCCCCAGCATTTT.